Below, one T cell receptor (beta chain) is given with its context. Its antigen is as yet unknown. This specimen belongs to a study of stem cell transplantation in POMP-related autoinflammatory disease. Study summary: Before transplant: CD4+ naive skewing, low CD8+ proportions, reduced cytokine secretion. Study observations and caveats: PRAID patients trended toward lower TRB diversity and higher clonality in all analyzed T-cell subsets. Fewer unique TRB V-J gene pairings were identified in patients with PRAID.

PRAID featured immunodeficiency plus autoinflammation. Trimming took 6 bases from V and 4 from J; bases not matched to a gene: 3. The germline gives CDR1 SNHLY, CDR2 FYNNEI. CDR3 length equals 14 residues. Produced via immunoSEQ multiplex PCR; TCRdb's table is partial and in-frame only. The sample carries roughly 68,000 clones, roughly 88% recorded once. This sample comprised CD4+ T cells from PBMCs, obtained after stem cell transplantation. The rearrangement uses TRBV2 and TRBJ1-4; 9 bases match TRBD1. This sequence was found in a human patient with POMP-related autoinflammation and immune dysregulation (PRAID). The graft donor may have given rise to some T cells. The CDR3 loop reads CASRQGAGNEKLFF. Written as DNA, the CDR3 is TGTGCCAGCAGACAGGGGGCGGGTAATGAAAAACTGTTTTTT. Complete variable domain (other parts from reference TRBV2 and TRBJ1-4): EPEVTQTPSHQVTQMGQEVILRCVPISNHLYFYWYRQILGQKVEFLVSFYNNEISEKSEIFDDQFSVERPDGSNFTLKIRSTKLEDSAMYFCASRQGAGNEKLFFGSGTQLSVL.